One and the same sample provided the 30 T cell receptor beta chains below, sequenced in a study of CD4 T cells in relation to SARS-CoV-2 and coronaviruses. These TCRs are of unknown antigen specificity. Before the COVID-19 pandemic, during about 2010-2018, CD4+ T cells were taken from unexposed donors. The cells were cultured for less than twelve days before CD4+ T cells were isolated. The protocol was immunoSEQ multiplex PCR, while the TCRdb copy is restricted to in-frame clones and leaves out a portion. The top ten hold 10% to 15% of the sample, which has about 25,000 clones, 75% seen once. The material sequenced was CD4+ T cells from PBMCs, cultured in vitro. The source of these receptors is a human donor in good health.

CDR3 amino acids: CASSQEAGVEQFF. The CDR3 DNA is TGCGCCAGCAGCCAAGAGGCAGGGGTCGAGCAGTTCTTC. The chain combines TRBV4-3 with TRBJ2-1, with D perhaps matching TRBD1 (6 bases). V shed 0 bases and J shed 10 bases, with 10 bases lying between them. This CDR3 has 13 residues. Looked up from germline, CDR1 is LGHNA and CDR2 is YSLEER.

The chain links TRBV24-1 to TRBJ2-7; D gene uncertain. This CDR3 has 12 residues. CDR1 and CDR2 from the germline V gene are KGHDR and SFDVKD. V was shortened by 4 bases and J by 2 bases, with 5 bases between the two germline ends. CDR3 in amino acids: CATSEKTYEQYF. The CDR3 nucleotides are TGTGCCACCAGTGAAAAGACCTACGAGCAGTACTTC.

The chain links TRBV19 to TRBJ1-3, with 7 bases that match TRBD1. CDR1 and CDR2 (germline): LNHDA, SQIVND (reference sequence). This CDR3 comprises 15 residues. V trimming: 2 bases; J trimming: 2 bases; junction bases outside the gene matches: 3. CDR3 nucleotide sequence: TGTGCCAGTAGTATAACAGGGGCCGCTGGAAACACCATATATTTT. Amino acid sequence: CASSITGAAGNTIYF. Based on the CDR3 plus reference TRBV19 and TRBJ1-3, the full variable domain is DGGITQSPKYLFRKEGQNVTLSCEQNLNHDAMYWYRQDPGQGLRLIYYSQIVNDFQKGDIAEGYSVSREKKESFPLTVTSAQKNPTAFYLCASSITGAAGNTIYFGEGSWLTVV.

The chain has TRBV20-1 and TRBJ2-5, with D perhaps being TRBD1 or TRBD2 (7 bases each). Germline-derived CDR1 and CDR2 are DFQATT and SNEGSKA (reference sequence). The CDR3 is 15 amino acids. Deletions cut 3 bases from V and 3 bases from J, with 17 bases between. In nucleotides, the CDR3 is TGCAGTGCTAGTGCCCCCAGGGGGAGGGAAGAGACCCAGTACTTC. It yields the protein CSASAPRGREETQYF.

The chain combines TRBV28 with TRBJ1-2; TRBD1 aligns across 7 bases. Germline CDR1 reads MDHEN; CDR2 reads SYDVKM. V lost 6 bases and J lost 4; bases outside the gene matches: 5. The CDR3 sequence is 13 residues long. The CDR3 here is CASRRTGTYGYTF. The CDR3 bases are TGTGCCAGCAGGAGGACAGGAACCTATGGCTACACCTTC.

The chain joins TRBV2 to TRBJ2-3; D assignment may be TRBD1 or TRBD2 (6 bases each). Germline V gene lookup returns CDR1 SNHLY and CDR2 FYNNEI. This CDR3 has 13 amino acids. The V end was cut by 11 bases, the J end by 1 base, with 13 bases between. CDR3 amino acids: CAGKEGGTDTQYF. The CDR3 region has the DNA TGTGCCGGCAAGGAGGGGGGCACAGATACGCAGTATTTT.

The chain is built from TRBV7-8 and TRBJ2-5; 10 positions agree with TRBD1. Looked up from germline, CDR1 is SGHVS and CDR2 is FQNEAQ. There are 14 residues in the CDR3. With V trimmed by 5 bases and J by 4 bases, 4 bases remained unmatched. CDR3 in amino acids: CASSPDRGRETQYF. As DNA, the CDR3 is TGTGCCAGCAGCCCAGACAGGGGGCGAGAGACCCAGTACTTC.

The chain uses TRBV7-9 and TRBJ2-1; D might be TRBD2 (5 bases). V was pared by 6 bases and J by 3 bases, with 12 bases between. This CDR3 has 14 residues. Germline V lookup: CDR1 SEHNR, CDR2 FQNEAQ (reference sequence). In nucleotides, the CDR3 is TGTGCCAGCAGTTTTCCGGGGTACTACAATGAGCAGTTCTTC. Translated, it gives CASSFPGYYNEQFF.

As regards this clone: The junction shows a germline mismatch at one end, possibly a read error. CDR3 sequence reads: CASSSQFGHPYEQYF. Here the CDR3 DNA reads TGTGCTAGCAGCTCGCAATTCGGACACCCCTACGAGCAGTACTTC. This chain uses TRBV7-7 with TRBJ2-7; a weak D match, TRBD1 (5 bases). CDR1 and CDR2 from the germline V gene are SSHAT and FNYEAQ (reference sequence). The CDR3 sequence is 15 residues long.

The chain joins TRBV19 to TRBJ1-4; 7 bases align to TRBD1. V was pared by 6 bases and J by 8 bases, with 12 bases of the junction left unmatched. The length of the CDR3 is 15 residues. CDR1 is LNHDA, CDR2 SQIVND, per germline (reference sequence). CDR3 residues: CASSGSGGGSEKLFF. The CDR3 DNA follows: TGTGCCAGTAGCGGCTCAGGAGGGGGCTCCGAAAAACTGTTTTTT.

The chain has TRBV5-1 and TRBJ2-2, with 9 bases identical to TRBD1. V was pared by 1 base and J by 2 bases, with 0 bases of the junction left unmatched. The CDR3 runs to 15 residues. Germline lookup yields CDR1 SGHRS and CDR2 YFSETQ. For the CDR3, the DNA is TGCGCCAGCAGCTTGACAGGGGGCAACACCGGGGAGCTGTTTTTT. Translation: CASSLTGGNTGELFF.

The CDR3 nucleotides read TGTGCCAGCAGTTTAGCCTACAGGGGAACAGATACGCAGTATTTT. Its translation is CASSLAYRGTDTQYF. The chain couples TRBV27 to TRBJ2-3; 7 bases are a match to TRBD1. Trimming at V came to 2 bases and at J to 3 bases, leaving 5 bases not matched to a gene. Germline CDR1 reads MNHEY; CDR2 reads SMNVEV (reference sequence). There are 15 residues in the CDR3.

V usage is TRBV6-6 and J usage is TRBJ1-5; no firm D call. The CDR3 is made up of 13 amino acids. CDR1 MNHNY and CDR2 SVGAGI come from the germline V gene (reference sequence). Trimming took off 5 bases at V and 5 bases at J, with 10 bases between the two ends. CDR3 loop: CASSEGPHQPQHF. The CDR3, as DNA: TGTGCCAGCAGTGAGGGCCCCCATCAGCCCCAGCATTTT.

This chain links TRBV4-1 with TRBJ2-2, with D possibly matching TRBD2 (6 bases). Germline CDR1 MGHRA, CDR2 YSYEKL. Trimming took 2 bases from V and 1 from J, leaving 11 bases between them. The CDR3 runs to 16 residues. This chain's CDR3 is CASSQTAGWNTGELFF. The CDR3 bases are TGCGCCAGCAGCCAAACGGCGGGGTGGAACACCGGGGAGCTGTTTTTT.

This clone was seen only a few times. The chain uses TRBV6-2 or TRBV6-3 and TRBJ2-5; 8 bases fit TRBD1. The germline V gene has CDR1 MNHEY and CDR2 SVGEGT. This CDR3 has 17 residues. Trimming cost V 0 bases and J 5 bases; bases outside gene matches: 11. Written as DNA, the CDR3 is TGTGCCAGCAGTTACTCGGGACAGGCTTCGGTCCCGGAGACCCAGTACTTC. It translates to CASSYSGQASVPETQYF.

The rearrangement links TRBV7-2 to TRBJ2-7; perhaps TRBD2 as D (5 bases). CDR1 SGHTA and CDR2 FQGNSA come from the germline V gene. The CDR3 contains 13 residues. V lost 5 bases to trimming and J lost 3 bases, with 11 bases between them. The CDR3 DNA reads TGTGCCAGCAGCAGAGGGCCAGACTACGAGCAGTACTTC. Translating gives CASSRGPDYEQYF.

The chain combines TRBV7-2 with TRBJ2-4, with TRBD2 matching over 8 bases. Germline V CDR1 and CDR2: SGHTA, FQGNSA. With V trimmed by 5 bases and J by 0 bases, 12 bases remained unmatched. The CDR3 sequence is 18 residues long. The CDR3, as DNA: TGTGCCAGCAGCCCCCAATTGGGGCGGGGGGTAGCCAAAAACATTCAGTACTTC. It specifies CASSPQLGRGVAKNIQYF.

This sequence joins TRBV18 and TRBJ1-1; D possibly corresponds to TRBD1 (5 bases). Germline lookup yields CDR1 KGHSH and CDR2 LQKENI. The CDR3 runs to 15 residues. V was clipped by 7 bases and J by 5 bases, with 20 bases between them. The CDR3 DNA reads TGTGCCAGCTACCAGGGCGGGATCTCGCTAACTGAAGCTTTCTTT. As protein: CASYQGGISLTEAFF.

This rearrangement joins TRBV7-2 to TRBJ2-4; D not certain. Germline V gene sequence: CDR1 SGHTA, CDR2 FQGNSA. V was shortened by 1 base and J by 0 bases, with 10 bases between the two germline ends. There are 16 residues in the CDR3. The CDR3 is CASSLDFSLAKNIQYF. CDR3 nucleotide sequence: TGTGCCAGCAGCTTAGATTTCAGCTTAGCCAAAAACATTCAGTACTTC. Based on the CDR3 plus reference TRBV7-2 and TRBJ2-4, the full variable domain is GAGVSQSPSNKVTEKGKDVELRCDPISGHTALYWYRQSLGQGLEFLIYFQGNSAPDKSGLPSDRFSAERTGGSVSTLTIQRTQQEDSAVYLCASSLDFSLAKNIQYFGAGTRLSVL.

The chain employs TRBV4-2 and TRBJ2-7; 11 bases line up with TRBD2. The CDR3 is 15 amino acids. Germline-derived CDR1 and CDR2 are LGHNA and YNFKEQ. V shed 1 base and J 1 base; nucleotides not matched to a gene: 0. The CDR3: CASSQGLAGSYEQYF. CDR3 nucleotides: TGTGCCAGCAGCCAAGGACTAGCGGGATCCTACGAGCAGTACTTC.

The genes are TRBV7-3 and TRBJ1-2, with no clear D. V was shortened by 6 bases and J by 3 bases, with 11 bases between the two germline ends. CDR1 SGHTA and CDR2 FQGTGA come from the germline V gene. The CDR3 totals 13 residues. This chain's CDR3 is CASRGGNDYGYTF. CDR3 nucleotide sequence: TGTGCCAGCAGGGGAGGGAATGACTATGGCTACACCTTC.

This clone was detected once. This sequence joins TRBV6-6 and TRBJ2-5, with 13 bases aligning to TRBD2. Germline V CDR1 and CDR2: MNHNY, SVGAGI (reference sequence). J gave up 4 bases and V 5 bases, and 13 bases lay outside the gene matches. The CDR3 is made up of 18 amino acids. This CDR3 reads CASSPRLAGGLLTETQYF. DNA for the CDR3: TGTGCCAGCAGTCCTAGACTAGCGGGGGGATTACTGACAGAGACCCAGTACTTC.

The chain links TRBV9 to TRBJ1-2, with 8 nucleotides matching TRBD1. The CDR3 consists of 14 residues. In germline, CDR1 is SGDLS, CDR2 YYNGEE. J was trimmed by 6 bases and V by 0 bases; bases with no gene match: 4. In nucleotides, the CDR3 is TGTGCCAGCAGCGTAGAAAACAGGGGGAATGGCTACACCTTC. This encodes CASSVENRGNGYTF.

The chain couples TRBV6-1 to TRBJ1-5; D is possibly TRBD1 (6 bases). The germline V gene encodes CDR1 MNHNS and CDR2 SASEGT. V lost 3 bases and J 4 bases, leaving 16 bases between the germline ends. The CDR3 spans 16 residues. The CDR3 coding sequence is TGTGCCAGCAGTGAGGGTTGGCAGGGGCTAAATCAGCCCCAGCATTTT. Encoded protein: CASSEGWQGLNQPQHF.

The chain joins TRBV6-6 to TRBJ2-5; tentative D call: TRBD1 (5 bases). The CDR3 sequence is 15 residues long. Germline-derived CDR1 and CDR2 are MNHNY and SVGAGI (reference sequence). V was cut by 0 bases and J by 1 base, with 9 bases left in between. CDR3 loop: CASSYSRQSQETQYF. DNA for the CDR3: TGTGCCAGCAGTTACTCTCGACAGAGCCAAGAGACCCAGTACTTC.

CDR3 sequence: CASSPGHRGREKLFF. The CDR3 DNA is TGTGCCAGCAGCCCGGGCCACAGGGGGCGTGAAAAACTGTTTTTT. V gene TRBV7-2 combines with J gene TRBJ1-4; 9 bases agree with TRBD1. Trimming at V came to 5 bases and at J to 7 bases, leaving 8 bases not matched to a gene. The germline V gene encodes CDR1 SGHTA and CDR2 FQGNSA. This CDR3 is built from 15 residues. Supplemented by reference TRBV7-2 and TRBJ1-4, the full variable domain reads GAGVSQSPSNKVTEKGKDVELRCDPISGHTALYWYRQSLGQGLEFLIYFQGNSAPDKSGLPSDRFSAERTGGSVSTLTIQRTQQEDSAVYLCASSPGHRGREKLFFGSGTQLSVL.

The chain carries TRBV29-1 and TRBJ1-3, with 7 bases lining up with TRBD1. Trimming took 2 bases from V and 0 from J; bases not matched to a gene: 1. Germline-derived CDR1 and CDR2 are SQVTM and ANQGSEA. The CDR3 spans 14 residues. The CDR3 region is CSVENRGSGNTIYF. The CDR3 nucleotides read TGCAGCGTTGAAAACAGGGGCTCTGGAAACACCATATATTTT.

V usage is TRBV9 and J usage is TRBJ2-5; TRBD2 matches at 8 bases. Germline V gives CDR1 SGDLS, CDR2 YYNGEE. The CDR3 consists of 15 residues. J was trimmed by 5 bases and V by 3 bases; bases with no gene match: 9. CDR3: CASSDAGRAVETQYF. CDR3 coding DNA: TGTGCCAGCAGCGACGCCGGGAGGGCGGTGGAGACCCAGTACTTC.

This chain joins TRBV19 and TRBJ1-5; no definite D call. The V end was cut by 5 bases, the J end by 6 bases, with 11 bases between. Germline CDR1 and CDR2: LNHDA and SQIVND (reference sequence). The CDR3 extends over 13 amino acids. The CDR3 DNA follows: TGTGCCAGTAGTCCCCAGGTACTTCAGCCCCAGCATTTT. Translated, it gives CASSPQVLQPQHF.

This clone was observed a few times. The chain links TRBV19 to TRBJ1-2; TRBD1 might be the D (5 bases). Germline-derived CDR1 and CDR2 are LNHDA and SQIVND (reference sequence). The CDR3 totals 16 residues. The V and J ends lost 5 bases and 0 bases respectively, with 16 bases between them. CDR3 DNA: TGTGCCAGTAGTCCAGAACGGACAAGACCTAACTATGGCTACACCTTC. It specifies CASSPERTRPNYGYTF.